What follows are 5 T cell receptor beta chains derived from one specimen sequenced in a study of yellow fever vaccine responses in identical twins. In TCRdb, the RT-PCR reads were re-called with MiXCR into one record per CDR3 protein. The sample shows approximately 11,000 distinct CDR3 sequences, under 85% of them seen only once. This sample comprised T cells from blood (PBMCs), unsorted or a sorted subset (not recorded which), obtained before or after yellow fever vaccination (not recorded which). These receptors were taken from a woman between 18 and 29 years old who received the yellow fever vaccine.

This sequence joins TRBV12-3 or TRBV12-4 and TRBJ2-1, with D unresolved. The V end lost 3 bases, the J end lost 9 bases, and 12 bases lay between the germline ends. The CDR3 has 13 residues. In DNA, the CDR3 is TGTGCCAGCAGTTTGGGAAACTTGGGTGAGCAGTTCTTC. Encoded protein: CASSLGNLGEQFF.

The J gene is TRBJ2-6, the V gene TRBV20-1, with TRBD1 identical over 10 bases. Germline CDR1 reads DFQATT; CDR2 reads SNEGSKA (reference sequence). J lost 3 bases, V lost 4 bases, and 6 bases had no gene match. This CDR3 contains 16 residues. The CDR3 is CSATGQGIGGANVLTF. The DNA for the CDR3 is TGCAGTGCTACGGGACAGGGGATTGGTGGGGCCAACGTCCTGACTTTC.

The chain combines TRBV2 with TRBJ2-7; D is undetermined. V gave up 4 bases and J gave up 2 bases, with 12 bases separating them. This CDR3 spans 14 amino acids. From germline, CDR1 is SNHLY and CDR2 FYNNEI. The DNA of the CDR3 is TGTGCCAGCAGTGCCTCGAGCCAAGCCTACGAGCAGTACGTC. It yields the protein CASSASSQAYEQYV.

The CDR3 nucleotides are TGTGCCAGCAGTCGGACTAGCGGGGAGACCTACGAGCAGTACGTC. It translates to CASSRTSGETYEQYV. The chain combines TRBV28 with TRBJ2-7; 12 bases fit TRBD2. Germline V gene data show CDR1 as MDHEN and CDR2 as SYDVKM. This CDR3 spans 15 amino acids. J gave up 2 bases and V 5 bases, and 4 bases lay outside the gene matches.

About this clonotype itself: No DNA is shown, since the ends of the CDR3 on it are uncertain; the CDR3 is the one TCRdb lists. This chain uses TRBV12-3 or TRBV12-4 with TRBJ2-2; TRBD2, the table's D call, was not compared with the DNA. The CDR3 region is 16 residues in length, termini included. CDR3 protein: CASSSSREGNTGELFF.